This T cell receptor beta chain was identified during a study of OX40 agonist ivuxolimab in advanced cancers. Here immunoSEQ multiplex PCR was the method, and the copy in TCRdb shows in-frame clones only, minus some. The sample records tens of thousands of clones, approximately 86% being singletons. With V trimmed by 6 bases and J by 0 bases, 10 bases remained unmatched. The germline V gene has CDR1 MDHEN and CDR2 SYDVKM. This CDR3 comprises 19 residues. Notes on this clone: Its matching antigen is unknown.

Study findings and constraints: At 0.1 to 3.0 mg/kg and by week 6, CD4+ and CD8+ T cells in the blood had expanded clonally.

The rearrangement joins TRBV28 to TRBJ2-3, with 15 bases that match TRBD2. This clonotype originated in an adult with an advanced solid tumor such as melanoma, head and neck, liver or kidney cancer. Sample: CD4+ or CD8+ T cells sorted from blood, taken in a trial of the OX40 agonist ivuxolimab. This chain's CDR3 is CASRGLAGGPSSSTDTQYF. DNA for the CDR3: TGTGCCAGCAGGGGACTAGCGGGGGGACCGAGCTCTAGCACAGATACGCAGTATTTT. The whole variable domain, filled in from reference TRBV28 and TRBJ2-3, reads DVKVTQSSRYLVKRTGEKVFLECVQDMDHENMFWYRQDPGLGLRLIYFSYDVKMKEKGDIPEGYSVSREKKERFSLILESASTNQTSMYLCASRGLAGGPSSSTDTQYFGPGTRLTVL.